One and the same sample provided the 4 T cell receptor beta chains below, sequenced in a study of regulatory T cells in long-lasting Graves disease. The TCR beta library used iRepertoire HTBI primers with Arm-PCR amplification of CDR3. TCRdb reanalysed the multiplex PCR reads using MiXCR and keeps one entry per CDR3 protein. Among 700,000 or so distinct CDR3 sequences listed, around 30% were seen once. The sample's time point: persistent/refractory GD, antithyroid drugs over 5 years with positive TRAb. The TCR library was made from RNA that had been extracted from PBMCs in TRIzol. Sequences were derived from peripheral blood mononuclear cells (PBMCs), sampled when the disease was refractory, from a patient treated with antithyroid drugs. These receptors were collected from a female donor with Graves disease.

The CDR3 sequence: CASSLLAGGPEQYF. Written as DNA, the CDR3 is TGTGCCAGCAGTTTGTTAGCGGGAGGGCCCGAGCAGTACTTC. J is TRBJ2-7 and V is TRBV27, with 11 bases identical to TRBD2. The CDR3 runs to 14 residues. Germline CDR1 reads MNHEY; CDR2 reads SMNVEV (reference sequence). V shed 3 bases and J 6 bases; nucleotides not matched to a gene: 4.

The table lists this clonotype with a few counts. CDR3 sequence reads: CATSRQGGSSPLHF. Here the CDR3 DNA reads TGTGCCACCAGCAGACAGGGGGGTTCTTCGCCCCTCCACTTT. The chain uses TRBV15 and TRBJ1-4, with 7 bases aligning to TRBD1. The J call may not be correct, given that the DNA end is closer to TRBJ1-6. Germline CDR1 LNHNV, CDR2 YYDKDF (reference sequence). The CDR3 totals 14 residues.

The table lists this clonotype with a count of one. CDR3 bases: TGTGCCAGCAGCCTGTCTCCCCTGGATAGTGAAAAACTGTTTTTT. Its protein is CASSLSPLDSEKLFF. The chain uses TRBV5-5 and TRBJ1-4; no definite D call. The CDR3 consists of 15 residues. CDR1 is SGHKS and CDR2 is YYEKEE in the germline V gene (reference sequence). V dropped 4 bases and J dropped 7 bases, with 17 bases sitting between them.

This clonotype turned up a few times. The CDR3 protein is CASSPDAMGEKLFF. DNA of the CDR3: TGTGCCAGCAGCCCGGACGCGATGGGGGAAAAACTGTTTTTT. V and J are TRBV11-2 and TRBJ1-4; D remains unclear. The V gene's germline CDR1 is SGHAT and CDR2 FQNNGV. The CDR3 runs 14 residues. V lost 5 bases and J 8 bases, leaving 15 bases between the germline ends.